A selection of T cell receptor beta chains follows, all from one sample in a study of cytomegalovirus exposure and HLA in healthy donors. TCRdb's copy holds only in-frame clones and misses some; the assay was immunoSEQ multiplex PCR. The repertoire holds under 200,000 clones, with 70% to 80% as singletons. The sample consisted of PBMCs. The source is a male donor in good health and CMV-seropositive. Both conserved end residues are part of each CDR3. Each record gives: J gene, V gene, CDR3 protein.

TRBJ2-7	TRBV10-3	CATGGQGYEQYF
TRBJ1-2	TRBV7-2	CASSETGGAGYTF
TRBJ2-7	TRBV7-2	CASSLVQAGRYEQYF
TRBJ1-1	TRBV7-8	CASSFDELFTEAFF
TRBJ1-2	TRBV6-5	CASSPLDRGGYGYTF
TRBJ1-2	TRBV7-3	CASSLGSGYTF
TRBJ2-1	TRBV7-2	CASSPGLVVHEQFF
TRBJ2-1	TRBV7-7	CASSLGGSYNEQFF
TRBJ2-1	TRBV6-1	CASRLPGGSNEQFF
TRBJ2-1	TRBV5-4	CASSSSTGLAYNEQFF
TRBJ1-5	TRBV2	CASRQTNQPQHF
TRBJ1-4	TRBV15	CATSLRQAEKLFF
TRBJ1-1	TRBV2	CASITIFGNTEAFF
-	TRBV2	CASSVVNSYEQYF
TRBJ1-1	TRBV7-8	CASSFASGNTEAFF
TRBJ1-1	TRBV19	CASSMRTLNTEAFF
TRBJ1-2	TRBV5-1	CASSLSGRIGANYGYTF
TRBJ2-7	TRBV19	CASSTERGYEQYF
TRBJ2-2	TRBV11-3	CASRPDRGGNTGELFF
TRBJ1-2	TRBV28	CASSYTGTDTYGYTF
TRBJ2-7	TRBV6-1	CASSEQTGLGEQYF
TRBJ2-5	TRBV19	CASSTSGGSETQYF
TRBJ2-5	TRBV6-1	CASSDVTTGEQETQYF
TRBJ1-5	TRBV7-2	CASSRQGSNQPQHF
TRBJ2-3	TRBV28	CASSSGGSTDTQYF
TRBJ2-7	TRBV7-6	CASSFGTFSDYEQYF
TRBJ2-7	TRBV4-1	CASSQSLASTYEQYF
TRBJ2-3	TRBV7-2	CASSLSQKNRERRTDTQYF
TRBJ2-7	TRBV10-3	CAISAPGQASYEQYF
TRBJ2-3	TRBV9	CASSHPRAADTQYF
TRBJ2-1	TRBV11-3	CASSLGLAGNSLTYNEQFF